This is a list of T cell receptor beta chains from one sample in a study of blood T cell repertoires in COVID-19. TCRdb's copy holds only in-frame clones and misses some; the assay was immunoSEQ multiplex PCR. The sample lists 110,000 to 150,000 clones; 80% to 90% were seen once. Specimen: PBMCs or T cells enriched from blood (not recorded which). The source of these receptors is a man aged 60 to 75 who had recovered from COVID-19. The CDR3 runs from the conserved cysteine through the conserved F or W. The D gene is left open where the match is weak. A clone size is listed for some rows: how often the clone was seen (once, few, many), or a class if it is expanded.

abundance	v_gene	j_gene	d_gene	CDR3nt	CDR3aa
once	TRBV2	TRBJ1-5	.	TGTGCCAGCAGGCGGACTGGGGGCCAGCCCCAGCATTTT	CASRRTGGQPQHF
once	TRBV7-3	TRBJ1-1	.	TGTGCCAGCAGCCCATACTCGGTATCTTCCTCGCCGTCTGTAACTGAAGCTTTCTTT	CASSPYSVSSSPSVTEAFF
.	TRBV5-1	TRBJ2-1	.	TGCGCCAGCAGCTTGACCAAGGACAGTAAGTTCTTC	CASSLTKDSKFF
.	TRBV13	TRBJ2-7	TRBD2	TGTGCCAGCAGCTCAGAATTAGCGGGGAGTAGCTCCTACGAGCAGTACTTC	CASSSELAGSSSYEQYF
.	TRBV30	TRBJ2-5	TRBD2	TGTGCCAAAAACGGGGGGGTACAGCGGACCCAGTACTTC	CAKNGGVQRTQYF
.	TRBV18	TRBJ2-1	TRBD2	TGTGCCAGTTCAGAGCGGGGGGAGCAGTTCTTC	CASSERGEQFF
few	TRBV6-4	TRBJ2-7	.	TGTGCCAGCAGTGCAGGGAAGTACGAGCAGTACTTC	CASSAGKYEQYF
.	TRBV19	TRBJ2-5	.	TGTGCCAGTAGTACCACCCCCCTAATGTCCCAGTACTTC	CASSTTPLMSQYF
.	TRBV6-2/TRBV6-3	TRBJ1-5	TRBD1	TGTGCCAGCAGCCGGGACAGGGCGTTTCAGCCCCAGCATTTT	CASSRDRAFQPQHF
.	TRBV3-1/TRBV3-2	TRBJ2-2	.	TGTGCCAGCAGATCCAGCGGCACCGGGGAGCTGTTTTTT	CASRSSGTGELFF
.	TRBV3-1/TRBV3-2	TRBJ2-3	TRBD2	TGTGCCAGCAGTACCGGACTAGATGGCACAGATACGCAGTATTTT	CASSTGLDGTDTQYF
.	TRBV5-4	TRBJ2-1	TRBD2	TGTGCCAGCAGAGTTAGCGGGGGGGCCCCCAATGAGCAGTTCTTC	CASRVSGGAPNEQFF
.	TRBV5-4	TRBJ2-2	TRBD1	TGTGCCAGCAGCCCCCGGGACAGGAGTGCCGGGGAGCTGTTTTTT	CASSPRDRSAGELFF
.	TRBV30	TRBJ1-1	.	TGTGCCTGGAAGTGGGGGCCGAGCACTGAAGCTTTCTTT	CAWKWGPSTEAFF
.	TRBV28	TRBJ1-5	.	TGTGCCAGCAGTTTGAAAGCGTTTCGCAATCAGCCCCAGCATTTT	CASSLKAFRNQPQHF
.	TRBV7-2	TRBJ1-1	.	TGTGCCAGCAGTTGGGACTCCACTGAAGCTTTCTTT	CASSWDSTEAFF
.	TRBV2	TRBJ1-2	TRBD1	TGTGCCAGCCGGGACAGCCTGTATGGCTACACCTTC	CASRDSLYGYTF
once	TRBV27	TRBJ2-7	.	TGTGCCAGCAGACCCAGGGTGGGAGAGCAGTACTTC	CASRPRVGEQYF
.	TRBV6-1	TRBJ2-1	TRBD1	TGTGCCAGCAGTGAAGGACAGGGGGGTCACAATGAGCAGTTCTTC	CASSEGQGGHNEQFF
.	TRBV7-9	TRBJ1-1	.	TGTGCCAGCAGCTTAGCCTTGGGCAGTACGAACACTGAAGCTTTCTTT	CASSLALGSTNTEAFF
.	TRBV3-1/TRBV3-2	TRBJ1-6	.	TGTGCCAGCAATTTAGGGGCTAATTCACCCCTCCACTTT	CASNLGANSPLHF
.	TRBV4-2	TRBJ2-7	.	TGTGCCAGCAGCCAAGGTGGGACTGGTACCTACGAGCAGTACTTC	CASSQGGTGTYEQYF
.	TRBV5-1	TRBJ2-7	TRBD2	TGCGCCAGCAGCACCCACATAAACCCGGGACTAGCGGACTACGAGCAGTACTTC	CASSTHINPGLADYEQYF
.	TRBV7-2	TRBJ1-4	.	TGTGCCAGCAGCTCCGGGACAGAAAAACTGTTTTTT	CASSSGTEKLFF